This passage covers 31 T cell receptor beta chains from one sample sequenced in a study of blood T cell repertoires in COVID-19. The repertoire was sequenced with immunoSEQ multiplex PCR; TCRdb's copy has only in-frame clones and lacks some. This sample has approximately 97,000 clones, with 90% found just once. Input material: peripheral blood. All receptors come from a man aged 55 to 70 with acute or convalescent COVID-19.

The chain is built from TRBV18 and TRBJ2-3, with D perhaps TRBD1 (5 bases). CDR3 length: 14 residues. V shed 0 bases and J shed 2 bases, with 6 bases lying between them. The germline V gene has CDR1 KGHSH and CDR2 LQKENI. CDR3 bases: TGTGCCAGCTCACCACCGGGGCCCACAGATACGCAGTATTTT. It encodes CASSPPGPTDTQYF.

V and J are TRBV7-9 and TRBJ2-7; D is perhaps TRBD2 (5 bases). CDR3 length equals 15 residues. Trimming shortened V by 1 base and J by 3 bases, and 13 bases separated the two germline ends. CDR1 and CDR2 from the germline V gene are SEHNR and FQNEAQ (reference sequence). DNA for the CDR3: TGTGCCAGCAGCTTAGACCCAACTAGGGACTACGAGCAGTACGTC. This translates into CASSLDPTRDYEQYV.

The chain has TRBV7-9 and TRBJ2-3; possibly TRBD1 for D (6 bases). Per germline, CDR1 SEHNR and CDR2 FQNEAQ (reference sequence). The CDR3 sequence is 12 residues long. Trimming shortened V by 11 bases and J by 1 base, and 10 bases separated the two germline ends. The CDR3 bases are TGTGCCCTCAGGGGCGGCACAGATACGCAGTATTTT. Its translation: CALRGGTDTQYF.

The V and J genes are TRBV5-8 and TRBJ1-2; maybe TRBD1 (5 bases). V lost 2 bases and J lost 5, with 13 bases in between. This CDR3 region has 14 residues. The germline CDR1 and CDR2 sequences are SGHTS and YDEGEE. CDR3 in amino acids: CASSLVDSLYGYTF. The CDR3 region has the DNA TGTGCCAGCAGCTTAGTTGACAGCCTATATGGCTACACCTTC.

The rearrangement links TRBV5-5 to TRBJ1-1; D is unresolved. This CDR3 spans 14 amino acids. Per the germline V gene, CDR1 is SGHKS and CDR2 is YYEKEE (reference sequence). The V end lost 0 bases, the J end lost 1 base, and 7 bases lay between the germline ends. CDR3 region: CASSLGPRNTEAFF. DNA of the CDR3: TGTGCCAGCAGCTTGGGTCCCAGGAACACTGAAGCTTTCTTT.

This CDR3 is CATSDSQTGDEQYF. DNA for the CDR3: TGTGCCACCAGTGATTCCCAAACAGGGGACGAGCAGTACTTC. This chain uses TRBV24-1 with TRBJ2-7; 7 bases agree with TRBD1. The CDR3 is 14 residues long. Germline V gives CDR1 KGHDR, CDR2 SFDVKD. The J segment lost 5 bases and the V segment lost 2 bases, leaving 5 bases of the junction unmatched.

Only a few counts were recorded for this clone. The V call is TRBV18, the J call TRBJ1-2; D uncertain. The V end lost 2 bases, the J end lost 3 bases, and 10 bases lay between the germline ends. Per the germline V gene, CDR1 is KGHSH and CDR2 is LQKENI. This CDR3 contains 14 residues. CDR3 sequence reads: CASSPGSGHYGYTF. For the CDR3, the DNA is TGTGCCAGCTCACCAGGATCAGGTCACTATGGCTACACCTTC.

The chain links TRBV19 to TRBJ1-4; 10 bases agree with TRBD1. The V gene's germline CDR1 is LNHDA and CDR2 SQIVND (reference sequence). The trim removed 9 bases at V and 8 bases at J, leaving 15 bases unmatched. This CDR3 contains 16 residues. The CDR3 DNA reads TGTGCCAGCAGACCGTTAACCGGGACAGGGGACGAAAAACTGTTTTTT. Protein product: CASRPLTGTGDEKLFF.

This clone was recorded only once. The chain couples TRBV28 to TRBJ2-5; 10 bases align to TRBD2. The trim removed 2 bases at V and 2 bases at J, leaving 8 bases unmatched. Per germline, CDR1 MDHEN and CDR2 SYDVKM. CDR3 length: 17 amino acids. The CDR3 region has the DNA TGTGCCAGCAGTTTAAGTTCGAGCGGGGGGGATCAAGAGACCCAGTACTTC. It yields the protein CASSLSSSGGDQETQYF.

The J gene is TRBJ1-3, the V gene TRBV30; tentative D call: TRBD1 (6 bases). V was cut by 0 bases and J by 4 bases, with 13 bases left in between. From germline, CDR1 is GTSNPN and CDR2 SVGIG (reference sequence). This CDR3 region has 15 residues. The CDR3 sequence: CAWSVQGGLGNTIYF. The CDR3 DNA sequence: TGTGCCTGGAGTGTACAGGGAGGGTTGGGAAACACCATATATTTT.

The chain is built from TRBV25-1 and TRBJ1-1; D gene uncertain. Trimming pared 5 bases from V and 7 bases from J, leaving 14 bases between. The germline V gene has CDR1 MGHDK and CDR2 SYGVNS. The length of the CDR3 is 13 residues. The CDR3 DNA reads TGTGCCAGCAGTCTCGACCATAGACATGAAGCTTTCTTT. Protein product: CASSLDHRHEAFF.

The chain is built from TRBV4-1 and TRBJ1-6; D is uncertain. This CDR3 spans 14 amino acids. V was shortened by 5 bases and J by 7 bases, with 12 bases between the two germline ends. Germline V gene lookup returns CDR1 MGHRA and CDR2 YSYEKL. This CDR3 reads CASSSPTGNSPLHF. The CDR3 DNA is TGCGCCAGCAGCTCCCCGACGGGAAATTCACCCCTCCACTTT.

The CDR3 protein is CASSLGQGSEKLFF. Here the CDR3 DNA reads TGCGCCAGCAGCTTGGGGCAGGGGAGCGAAAAACTGTTTTTT. The chain employs TRBV5-1 and TRBJ1-4; D is possibly TRBD1 (6 bases). There are 14 residues in the CDR3. CDR1 and CDR2 from the germline V gene are SGHRS and YFSETQ. The V gene lost 0 bases and the J gene lost 8 bases, with 11 bases spanning the gap.

V gene TRBV5-1 combines with J gene TRBJ1-1; no clear D. The CDR3 length is 13 residues. Trimming shortened V by 0 bases and J by 4 bases, and 7 bases separated the two germline ends. Germline V CDR1 and CDR2: SGHRS, YFSETQ. CDR3 amino acids: CASSLGSGTEAFF. The CDR3 nucleotides are TGCGCCAGCAGCTTGGGGTCCGGCACTGAAGCTTTCTTT.

CDR3 sequence (DNA): TGCGCCAGCAGCTTGGTGGCAGGCAATCAGCCCCAGCATTTT. This sequence encodes CASSLVAGNQPQHF. The chain uses TRBV5-1 and TRBJ1-5; D call uncertain. V was pared by 0 bases and J by 2 bases, with 6 bases between. Germline CDR1 and CDR2: SGHRS and YFSETQ. The CDR3 contains 14 residues.

The chain employs TRBV2 and TRBJ1-2, with D tentatively TRBD1 (6 bases). Germline lookup yields CDR1 SNHLY and CDR2 FYNNEI. V was pared by 8 bases and J by 2 bases, with 15 bases between. The CDR3 contains 14 residues. The CDR3 protein is CASWHREENYGYTF. CDR3 sequence (DNA): TGTGCCAGCTGGCACAGGGAAGAAAACTATGGCTACACCTTC.

The chain has TRBV2 and TRBJ1-6; TRBD1 agrees at 7 bases. V lost 6 bases, J lost 4 bases, and 3 bases stayed unmatched. Germline-derived CDR1 and CDR2 are SNHLY and FYNNEI. The CDR3 is 14 amino acids. The CDR3 DNA is TGTGCCAGCAGCGGGGACAGTTATAATTCACCCCTCCACTTT. Translated: CASSGDSYNSPLHF.

The genes are TRBV15 and TRBJ2-3, with D perhaps matching TRBD2 (6 bases). Trimming stripped 0 bases from V and 4 bases from J, with 11 bases between. The germline CDR1 and CDR2 sequences are LNHNV and YYDKDF (reference sequence). This CDR3 contains 15 residues. CDR3 sequence (DNA): TGTGCCACCAGCAGAGATCCGCGGAGGGCAGATACGCAGTATTTT. Its translation is CATSRDPRRADTQYF. The variable domain in full, completed from reference TRBV15 and TRBJ2-3, reads DAMVIQNPRYQVTQFGKPVTLSCSQTLNHNVMYWYQQKSSQAPKLLFHYYDKDFNNEADTPDNFQSRRPNTSFCFLDIRSPGLGDTAMYLCATSRDPRRADTQYFGPGTRLTVL.

There are a few counts of this clone. The genes are TRBV10-2 and TRBJ2-1; 10 nucleotides line up with TRBD2. Trimming took 8 bases from V and 4 from J; bases not matched to a gene: 8. Germline values: CDR1 WSHSY, CDR2 SAAADI. The CDR3 consists of 15 residues. Here the CDR3 DNA reads TGCGCCAGCTCTCCTACTAGCGGGGAGTACAATGAGCAGTTCTTC. The encoded protein is CASSPTSGEYNEQFF.

This chain joins TRBV12-3 or TRBV12-4 and TRBJ1-2; 8 nucleotides match TRBD1. V dropped 3 bases and J dropped 7; count of bases not matched to a gene: 4. The CDR3 is 13 residues long. The CDR3 DNA follows: TGTGCCAGCAGTTTTACAGGGGGTGGTGGCTACACCTTC. Its translation: CASSFTGGGGYTF.

This clone was observed a handful of times. This chain links TRBV29-1 with TRBJ1-2; 8 bases match TRBD1. CDR1 is SQVTM and CDR2 is ANQGSEA in the germline V gene. V shed 7 bases, J shed 6 bases, and the junction held 7 bases outside the gene matches. The CDR3 is made up of 12 amino acids. The CDR3 DNA reads as TGCAGCGCCACCGGACAGGGCGATGGCTACACCTTC. Translating gives CSATGQGDGYTF.

V and J are TRBV5-4 and TRBJ1-1; 7 bases are shared with TRBD1. Trimming took 0 bases from V and 6 from J; bases not matched to a gene: 14. Germline V CDR1 and CDR2: SGHNT, YYREEE (reference sequence). The CDR3 consists of 17 residues. As DNA, the CDR3 is TGTGCCAGCAGCTTGGGTGCGGTACAGGGGCCGAGCGCTGAAGCTTTCTTT. It yields the protein CASSLGAVQGPSAEAFF. The full variable domain, its missing parts supplied by reference TRBV5-4 and TRBJ1-1, is ETGVTQSPTHLIKTRGQQVTLRCSSQSGHNTVSWYQQALGQGPQFIFQYYREEENGRGNFPPRFSGLQFPNYSSELNVNALELDDSALYLCASSLGAVQGPSAEAFFGQGTRLTVV.

The J gene is TRBJ1-1, the V gene TRBV19, with D maybe TRBD1 (6 bases). The length of the CDR3 is 15 residues. CDR1 is LNHDA, CDR2 SQIVND, per germline (reference sequence). The V and J ends lost 5 bases and 0 bases respectively, with 13 bases between them. The CDR3 bases are TGTGCCAGTAGTGTCCGGACAGCACTGAACACTGAAGCTTTCTTT. Protein product: CASSVRTALNTEAFF. Looking up the rest from reference TRBV19 and TRBJ1-1 gives the full variable domain: DGGITQSPKYLFRKEGQNVTLSCEQNLNHDAMYWYRQDPGQGLRLIYYSQIVNDFQKGDIAEGYSVSREKKESFPLTVTSAQKNPTAFYLCASSVRTALNTEAFFGQGTRLTVV.

Details on this clone: The same CDR3 is also encoded by other DNA sequences in this sample. V gene TRBV4-1 combines with J gene TRBJ1-5; weak D call: TRBD1 (6 bases). This CDR3 has 14 amino acids. V was shortened by 4 bases and J by 6 bases, with 13 bases between the two germline ends. Germline V gene lookup returns CDR1 MGHRA and CDR2 YSYEKL. For the CDR3, the DNA is TGCGCCAGCAGCCTGCGTCAACAGGGTCAGCCCCAGCATTTT. It yields the protein CASSLRQQGQPQHF.

The CDR3 reads CASSLGSGSGNTIYF. The CDR3 DNA sequence: TGCGCCAGCAGCTTGGGTTCAGGCTCTGGAAACACCATATATTTT. This chain joins TRBV5-1 and TRBJ1-3; no clear D gene. This CDR3 is 15 amino acids long. V lost 0 bases and J 0 bases, leaving 7 bases between the germline ends. CDR1 is SGHRS, CDR2 YFSETQ, per germline.

This sequence joins TRBV7-2 and TRBJ1-3; D gene unclear. The V and J ends lost 3 bases and 3 bases respectively, with 9 bases between them. Germline CDR1 is SGHTA and CDR2 is FQGNSA. This CDR3 has 14 amino acids. The CDR3 nucleotides are TGTGCCAGCAGCTTTTCCGTTAATGGAAACACCATATATTTT. Translating it yields CASSFSVNGNTIYF.

The V call is TRBV7-9, the J call TRBJ2-2, with 9 bases matching TRBD1. Germline CDR1 reads SEHNR; CDR2 reads FQNEAQ (reference sequence). This CDR3 has 16 amino acids. Trimming cost V 6 bases and J 0 bases; bases outside gene matches: 5. The CDR3, as DNA: TGTGCCAGCAGTTTCACAGGGGGCGCGAACACCGGGGAGCTGTTTTTT. It codes for CASSFTGGANTGELFF. The full variable domain, completed using reference TRBV7-9 and TRBJ2-2, is DTGVSQNPRHKITKRGQNVTFRCDPISEHNRLYWYRQTLGQGPEFLTYFQNEAQLEKSRLLSDRFSAERPKGSFSTLEIQRTEQGDSAMYLCASSFTGGANTGELFFGEGSRLTVL.

The genes are TRBV11-2 and TRBJ2-1; 9 bases map to TRBD1. Trimming took 5 bases from V and 11 from J; bases not matched to a gene: 13. Looked up from germline, CDR1 is SGHAT and CDR2 is FQNNGV. CDR3 size: 15 residues. DNA of the CDR3: TGTGCCAGCAGCCCCCTGGGACAGGGAGGATGGAAGCAGTTCTTC. Translating gives CASSPLGQGGWKQFF.

This clone has a single count. The J gene is TRBJ2-4, the V gene TRBV6-5, with 7 bases identical to TRBD1. The CDR3 runs 15 residues. Per the germline V gene, CDR1 is MNHEY and CDR2 is SVGAGI. The J segment lost 6 bases and the V segment lost 5 bases, leaving 10 bases of the junction unmatched. The CDR3 protein is CASSKQTGLRNIQYF. The CDR3, as DNA: TGTGCCAGCAGTAAGCAGACAGGGTTGCGAAACATTCAGTACTTC.

This chain connects TRBV7-9 to TRBJ1-3; D may be TRBD1 (6 bases). Trimming left V 2 bases short and J 2 bases short, with 19 bases between. CDR1 is SEHNR and CDR2 is FQNEAQ in the germline V gene (reference sequence). The CDR3 consists of 18 residues. The CDR3 protein is CASSLLGDNWGPGNTIYF. CDR3 DNA: TGTGCCAGCAGCTTATTAGGGGACAACTGGGGGCCTGGAAACACCATATATTTT.

This chain connects TRBV25-1 to TRBJ1-1, with a possible D match to TRBD1 (6 bases). V dropped 4 bases and J dropped 3 bases, with 18 bases sitting between them. The germline V gene has CDR1 MGHDK and CDR2 SYGVNS. This CDR3 is 16 amino acids long. CDR3 DNA sequence: TGTGCCAGCAGTGGATATCTAAGGAAGGGGGACACTGAAGCTTTCTTT. Translation gives CASSGYLRKGDTEAFF.